This entry lists 19 T cell receptor beta chains sequenced from one sample in a study of response to subunit inactivated influenza vaccine (dated by TCRdb to 2017 to 2018). Library method: RT-PCR. Sequencing was carried out with an Illumina HiSeq 2500. The raw public reads went through TCRdb reprocessing: fastp at Q25, MiXCR clone calling, in-frame beta chains kept. Every distinct CDR3 protein forms one entry, paired with its most common genes and DNA. The sample records 650,000 or so distinct CDR3 sequences, 12% to 15% of which are singletons. The ten largest clones add up to around 7.6% of the sample. This specimen was PBMCs from blood, taken 14 days before vaccination. The source is a man in his fifties or sixties who received an inactivated influenza vaccine. Donor details come from another sample of the same person, matched by shared clones.

This clonotype was counted between two and nine times. The chain carries TRBV18 and TRBJ2-7; 8 bases agree with TRBD2. The V segment lost 3 bases and the J segment 6 bases; nucleotides outside the gene matches: 10. The CDR3 is 15 residues long. The germline CDR1 and CDR2 sequences are KGHSH and LQKENI. CDR3: CASSPPGLGNTEQYF. CDR3 DNA sequence: TGTGCCAGCTCACCTCCGGGACTAGGCAATACCGAGCAGTACTTC. Variable domain in full (rest from reference TRBV18 and TRBJ2-7): NAGVMQNPRHLVRRRGQEARLRCSPMKGHSHVYWYRQLPEEGLKFMVYLQKENIIDESGMPKERFSAEFPKEGPSILRIQQVVRGDSAAYFCASSPPGLGNTEQYFGPGTRLTVT.

This clonotype was found many times. This sequence joins TRBV20-1 and TRBJ2-7, with a possible D match to TRBD2 (6 bases). The V end lost 6 bases, the J end lost 3 bases, and 15 bases lay between the germline ends. CDR1 is DFQATT, CDR2 SNEGSKA, per germline (reference sequence). The CDR3 has 13 amino acids. This CDR3 is CSAPPGGSYEQYF. For the CDR3, the DNA is TGCAGTGCCCCCCCCGGGGGTAGCTACGAGCAGTACTTC.

This clonotype was counted only a few times. This rearrangement joins TRBV19 to TRBJ2-2; D unresolved. Per the germline V gene, CDR1 is LNHDA and CDR2 is SQIVND (reference sequence). V gave up 2 bases and J gave up 9 bases, with 7 bases separating them. The CDR3 length is 12 residues. The CDR3 DNA reads as TGTGCCAGTAGTATATGGGGTCGGGAGCTGTTTTTT. This gives the protein CASSIWGRELFF.

This clonotype was recorded a few times. The rearrangement links TRBV12-3 or TRBV12-4 to TRBJ1-1; D remains unclear. CDR3 length equals 13 residues. V lost 3 bases, J lost 3 bases, and 8 bases lay in between. CDR3 amino acids: CASSFDLYTEAFF. CDR3 DNA sequence: TGTGCCAGCAGTTTCGACCTCTACACTGAAGCTTTCTTT.

This clonotype was detected only a few times. The chain recombines TRBV6-1 with TRBJ1-2, with D perhaps matching TRBD1 (6 bases). V was clipped by 7 bases and J by 4 bases, with 22 bases between them. Germline-derived CDR1 and CDR2 are MNHNS and SASEGT. The CDR3 is 16 residues long. The CDR3 DNA is TGTGCCAGCACCAAACCCGACAGGAAACTTGGCTATGGCTACACCTTC. Translation: CASTKPDRKLGYGYTF.

The rearrangement joins TRBV10-3 to TRBJ1-1, with D possibly matching TRBD1 (5 bases). Germline CDR1 is ENHRY and CDR2 is SYGVKD. The CDR3 covers 13 residues. Trimming stripped 8 bases from V and 1 base from J, with 11 bases between. The CDR3 region has the DNA TGTGCCATCGAGGATGACAGGAACACTGAAGCTTTCTTT. Translated: CAIEDDRNTEAFF.

This clonotype has more than one count but fewer than ten. The CDR3 reads CASSQWMNTQYF. The CDR3, as DNA: TGTGCCAGCAGCCAATGGATGAATACGCAGTATTTT. The V gene is TRBV14, the J gene TRBJ2-3, with D unclear. CDR3 length: 12 amino acids. Germline values: CDR1 SGHDN, CDR2 FVKESK. V was pared by 2 bases and J by 7 bases, with 7 bases between.

The chain has TRBV7-2 and TRBJ1-1; possible D gene TRBD1, 6 bases. Per the germline V gene, CDR1 is SGHTA and CDR2 is FQGNSA. The CDR3 has 16 amino acids. Trimming took off 0 bases at V and 3 bases at J, with 14 bases between the two ends. CDR3 sequence (DNA): TGTGCCAGCAGCTTAGCGCTGGGGGGGCCGGACACTGAAGCTTTCTTT. Its protein is CASSLALGGPDTEAFF.

In this sample, this clonotype turned up a few times. The V call is TRBV7-3, the J call TRBJ2-2; 12 bases line up with TRBD2. Germline values: CDR1 SGHTA, CDR2 FQGTGA. CDR3 length: 19 residues. The V segment lost 0 bases and the J segment 3 bases; nucleotides outside the gene matches: 8. CDR3 nucleotides: TGTGCCAGCAGCTTAACGCCGGCTAGCGGGAGGGCCGACACCGGGGAGCTGTTTTTT. The encoded protein is CASSLTPASGRADTGELFF.

V is TRBV7-9 and J is TRBJ2-5; D call uncertain. Looked up from germline, CDR1 is SEHNR and CDR2 is FQNEAQ (reference sequence). V dropped 3 bases and J dropped 0 bases, with 8 bases sitting between them. The CDR3 runs 14 residues. CDR3 bases: TGTGCCAGCAGCTTTGCGGCGGACCAAGAGACCCAGTACTTC. Protein product: CASSFAADQETQYF.

In this sample, this clonotype turned up a few times. The rearrangement uses TRBV7-8 and TRBJ1-5; D gene uncertain. This CDR3 is 15 amino acids long. Trimming removed 1 base at V and 4 bases at J, with 11 bases between. Germline CDR1 SGHVS, CDR2 FQNEAQ. CDR3 nucleotide sequence: TGTGCCAGCAGCTTAGGGAGATGGGAGAATCAGCCCCAGCATTTT. Its translation is CASSLGRWENQPQHF.

This clonotype was recorded many times. The gene calls are TRBV4-3 and TRBJ1-2, with D tentatively TRBD1 (5 bases). The V gene lost 0 bases and the J gene lost 4 bases, with 12 bases spanning the gap. CDR1 LGHNA and CDR2 YSLEER come from the germline V gene. This CDR3 is built from 15 residues. CDR3: CASSQDPDRSYGYTF. DNA of the CDR3: TGCGCCAGCAGCCAAGATCCCGACAGATCCTATGGCTACACCTTC.

The chain has TRBV7-8 and TRBJ1-4; tentative D call: TRBD1 (5 bases). In germline, CDR1 is SGHVS, CDR2 FQNEAQ. This CDR3 is built from 15 residues. Deletions cut 1 base from V and 12 bases from J, with 18 bases between. CDR3 nucleotides: TGTGCCAGCAGCTTAGTTTCCGGGACCAAAGGAGAACTGTTTTTT. This codes for CASSLVSGTKGELFF.

This clonotype has a handful of counts. The chain recombines TRBV3-1 with TRBJ2-1; 7 bases fit TRBD2. CDR1 and CDR2 (germline): LGHDT, YNNKEL (reference sequence). V lost 6 bases to trimming and J lost 8 bases; unmatched junction nucleotides: 10. The length of the CDR3 is 14 residues. The CDR3 protein is CASSPSGLAHEQFF. The CDR3 nucleotides are TGTGCCAGCAGTCCTAGCGGCCTGGCCCATGAGCAGTTCTTC.

The V gene is TRBV29-1, the J gene TRBJ2-3; 7 bases match TRBD2. The CDR3 has 15 amino acids. CDR1 is SQVTM and CDR2 is ANQGSEA in the germline V gene. The trim removed 3 bases at V and 4 bases at J, leaving 10 bases unmatched. The CDR3 DNA reads as TGCAGCGTTGAGGGCGGGAGAGGTTTTTCAGATACGCAGTATTTT. This sequence encodes CSVEGGRGFSDTQYF.

CDR3 sequence reads: CSAPGLLDRYEQYF. The CDR3 DNA is TGCAGTGCGCCCGGACTCTTAGATCGGTACGAGCAGTACTTC. J is TRBJ2-7 and V is TRBV20-1, with a possible D match to TRBD2 (5 bases). This CDR3 is built from 14 residues. Germline values: CDR1 DFQATT, CDR2 SNEGSKA (reference sequence). V dropped 6 bases and J dropped 4 bases, with 19 bases sitting between them.

This clonotype has a handful of counts. This rearrangement joins TRBV5-1 to TRBJ2-7; D unresolved. This CDR3 has 14 residues. From germline, CDR1 is SGHRS and CDR2 YFSETQ. V shed 0 bases and J shed 7 bases, with 14 bases lying between them. The CDR3 nucleotides are TGCGCCAGCAGCTTGGACAGACACCCCTCTGAGCAGTACTTC. Translation gives CASSLDRHPSEQYF.

This clonotype was recorded many times. The V call is TRBV2, the J call TRBJ2-7, with 7 bases aligning to TRBD1. Germline lookup yields CDR1 SNHLY and CDR2 FYNNEI. Germline trimming cut 6 bases from V and 0 bases from J; bases unmatched to any gene: 5. This CDR3 has 14 residues. This CDR3 is CASSSDRTSYEQYF. The CDR3 bases are TGTGCCAGCAGCTCGGACAGGACCTCCTACGAGCAGTACTTC. The whole variable domain, remainder taken from reference TRBV2 and TRBJ2-7, is EPEVTQTPSHQVTQMGQEVILRCVPISNHLYFYWYRQILGQKVEFLVSFYNNEISEKSEIFDDQFSVERPDGSNFTLKIRSTKLEDSAMYFCASSSDRTSYEQYFGPGTRLTVT.

The gene calls are TRBV28 and TRBJ2-1, with a possible D match to TRBD2 (5 bases). The CDR3 has 20 amino acids. V lost 2 bases to trimming and J lost 7 bases, with 30 bases between them. CDR1 is MDHEN, CDR2 SYDVKM, per germline. The CDR3: CASSLRGSWGARRLLNEQFF. As DNA, the CDR3 is TGTGCCAGCAGTTTAAGAGGATCGTGGGGAGCCCGACGATTATTGAATGAGCAGTTCTTC.